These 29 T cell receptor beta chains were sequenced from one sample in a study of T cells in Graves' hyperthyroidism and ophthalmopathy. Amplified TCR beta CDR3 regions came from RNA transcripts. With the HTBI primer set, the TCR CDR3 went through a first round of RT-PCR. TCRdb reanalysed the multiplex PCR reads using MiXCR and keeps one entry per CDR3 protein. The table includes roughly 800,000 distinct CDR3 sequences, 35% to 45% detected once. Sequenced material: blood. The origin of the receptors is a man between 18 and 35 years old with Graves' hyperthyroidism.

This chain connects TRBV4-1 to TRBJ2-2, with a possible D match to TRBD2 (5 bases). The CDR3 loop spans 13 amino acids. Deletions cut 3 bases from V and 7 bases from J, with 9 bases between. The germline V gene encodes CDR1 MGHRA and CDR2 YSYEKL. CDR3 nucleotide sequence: TGCGCCAGCAGCCACTACCGGGGCGGGGAGCTGTTTTTT. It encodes CASSHYRGGELFF.

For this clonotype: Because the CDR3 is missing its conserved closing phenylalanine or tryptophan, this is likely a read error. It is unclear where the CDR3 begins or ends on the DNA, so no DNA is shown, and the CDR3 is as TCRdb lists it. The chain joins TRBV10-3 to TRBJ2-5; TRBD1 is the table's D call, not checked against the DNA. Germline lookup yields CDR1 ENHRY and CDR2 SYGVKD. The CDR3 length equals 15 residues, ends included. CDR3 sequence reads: CAISEPRGPGYTFGS.

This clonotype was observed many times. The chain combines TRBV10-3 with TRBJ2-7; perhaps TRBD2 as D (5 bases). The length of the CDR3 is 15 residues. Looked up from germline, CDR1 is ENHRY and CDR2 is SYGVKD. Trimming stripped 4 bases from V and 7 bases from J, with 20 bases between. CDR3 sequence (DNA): TGTGCCATCAGTGGTGGTAATAGGGAAGCGGTAGAGCAGTACTTC. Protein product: CAISGGNREAVEQYF.

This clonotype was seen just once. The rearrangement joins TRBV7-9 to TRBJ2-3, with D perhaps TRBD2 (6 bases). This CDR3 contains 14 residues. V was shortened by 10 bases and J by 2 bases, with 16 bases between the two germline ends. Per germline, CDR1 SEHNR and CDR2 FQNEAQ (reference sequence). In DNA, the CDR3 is TGTGCCACTCCACCGGGACTGATCACAGATACGCAGTATTTT. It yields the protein CATPPGLITDTQYF.

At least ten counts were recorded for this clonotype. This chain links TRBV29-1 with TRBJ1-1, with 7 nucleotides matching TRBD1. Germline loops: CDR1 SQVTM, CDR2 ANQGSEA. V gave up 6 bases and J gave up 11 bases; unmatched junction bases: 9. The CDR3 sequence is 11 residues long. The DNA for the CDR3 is TGCAGCGTGCCACAGGGGACTAAGGCTTTCTTT. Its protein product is CSVPQGTKAFF. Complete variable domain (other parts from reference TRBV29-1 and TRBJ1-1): SAVISQKPSRDICQRGTSLTIQCQVDSQVTMMFWYRQQPGQSLTLIATANQGSEATYESGFVIDKFPISRPNLTFSTLTVSNMSPEDSSIYLCSVPQGTKAFFGQGTRLTVV.

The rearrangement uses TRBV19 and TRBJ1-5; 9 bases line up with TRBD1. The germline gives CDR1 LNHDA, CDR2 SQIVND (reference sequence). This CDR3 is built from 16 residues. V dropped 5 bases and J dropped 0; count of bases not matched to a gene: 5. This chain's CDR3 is CASSLQGAGSNQPQHF. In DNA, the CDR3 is TGTGCCAGTAGTCTACAGGGGGCCGGTAGCAATCAGCCCCAGCATTTT.

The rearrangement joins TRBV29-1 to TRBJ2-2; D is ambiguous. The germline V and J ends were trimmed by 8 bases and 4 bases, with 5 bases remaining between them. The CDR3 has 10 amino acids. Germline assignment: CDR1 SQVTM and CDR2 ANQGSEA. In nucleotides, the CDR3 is TGCAGCTTGATCACCGGGGAGCTGTTTTTT. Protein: CSLITGELFF.

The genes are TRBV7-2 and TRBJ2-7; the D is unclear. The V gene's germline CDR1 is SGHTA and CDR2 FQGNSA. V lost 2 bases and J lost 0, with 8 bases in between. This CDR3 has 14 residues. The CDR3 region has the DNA TGTGCCAGCAGCTTACTTCGGAGCTCCTACGAGCAGTACTTC. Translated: CASSLLRSSYEQYF.

The DNA for the CDR3 is TGTGCCAGCTGCACGAACCAGGTCTACGAGCAGTACTTC. It translates to CASCTNQVYEQYF. This rearrangement joins TRBV28 to TRBJ2-7; D gene ambiguous. V was trimmed by 8 bases and J by 3 bases, leaving 14 bases between them. This CDR3 comprises 13 residues. CDR1 and CDR2 from the germline V gene are MDHEN and SYDVKM.

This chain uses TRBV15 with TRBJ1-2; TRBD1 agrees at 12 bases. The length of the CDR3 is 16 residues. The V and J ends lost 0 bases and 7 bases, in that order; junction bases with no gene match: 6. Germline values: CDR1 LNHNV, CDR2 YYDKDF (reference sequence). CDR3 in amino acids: CATSRDPGQGARGYTF. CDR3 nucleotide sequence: TGTGCCACCAGCAGAGACCCGGGACAGGGGGCGCGTGGCTACACCTTC.

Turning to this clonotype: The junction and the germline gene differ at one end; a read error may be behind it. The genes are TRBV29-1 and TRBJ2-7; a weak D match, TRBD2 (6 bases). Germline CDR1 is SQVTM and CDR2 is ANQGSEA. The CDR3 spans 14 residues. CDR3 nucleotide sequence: TGCAGCGCAGCCCCGGACGGGAGCTCCTACGAGCAGCACTTC. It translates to CSAAPDGSSYEQHF.

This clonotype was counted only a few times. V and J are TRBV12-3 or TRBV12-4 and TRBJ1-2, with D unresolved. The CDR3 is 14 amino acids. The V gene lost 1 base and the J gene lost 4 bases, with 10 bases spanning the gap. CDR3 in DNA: TGTGCCAGCAGTTTAGGCTCAAGCCTCTATGGCTACACCTTC. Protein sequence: CASSLGSSLYGYTF.

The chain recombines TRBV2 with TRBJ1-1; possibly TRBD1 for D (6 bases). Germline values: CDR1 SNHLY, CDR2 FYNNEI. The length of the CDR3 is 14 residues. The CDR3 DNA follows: TGTGCTAGCTGGGACACAATTCTGAACACTGAAGCTTTCTTT. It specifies CASWDTILNTEAFF.

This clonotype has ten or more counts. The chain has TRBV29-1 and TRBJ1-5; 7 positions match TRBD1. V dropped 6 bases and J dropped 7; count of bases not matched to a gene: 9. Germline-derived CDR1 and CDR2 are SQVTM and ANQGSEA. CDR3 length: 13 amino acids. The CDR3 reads CSVGQVEGQPQHF. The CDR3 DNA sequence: TGCAGCGTCGGACAGGTAGAAGGCCAGCCCCAGCATTTT.

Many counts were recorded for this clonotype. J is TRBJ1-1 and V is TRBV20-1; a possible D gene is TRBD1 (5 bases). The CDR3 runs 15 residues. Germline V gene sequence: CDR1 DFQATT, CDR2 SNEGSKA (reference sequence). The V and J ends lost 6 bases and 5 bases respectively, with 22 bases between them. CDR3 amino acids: CSATGTGGVRTEAFF. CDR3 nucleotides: TGCAGTGCAACCGGGACTGGGGGTGTTCGGACTGAAGCTTTCTTT.

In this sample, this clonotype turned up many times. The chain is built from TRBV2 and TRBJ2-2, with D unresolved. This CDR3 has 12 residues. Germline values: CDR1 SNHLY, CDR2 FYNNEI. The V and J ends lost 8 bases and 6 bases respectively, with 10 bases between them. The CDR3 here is CASRLKAGELFF. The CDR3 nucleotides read TGTGCCAGCCGCCTGAAGGCCGGGGAGCTGTTTTTT. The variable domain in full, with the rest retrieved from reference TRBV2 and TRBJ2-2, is EPEVTQTPSHQVTQMGQEVILRCVPISNHLYFYWYRQILGQKVEFLVSFYNNEISEKSEIFDDQFSVERPDGSNFTLKIRSTKLEDSAMYFCASRLKAGELFFGEGSRLTVL.

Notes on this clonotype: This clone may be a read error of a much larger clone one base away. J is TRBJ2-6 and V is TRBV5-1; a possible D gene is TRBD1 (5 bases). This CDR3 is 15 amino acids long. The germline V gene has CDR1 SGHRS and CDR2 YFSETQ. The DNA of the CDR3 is TGCGCCAGCAGCAGGGCAGACTCTGGGGCCAACGTCCTGGCTTTC. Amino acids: CASSRADSGANVLAF.

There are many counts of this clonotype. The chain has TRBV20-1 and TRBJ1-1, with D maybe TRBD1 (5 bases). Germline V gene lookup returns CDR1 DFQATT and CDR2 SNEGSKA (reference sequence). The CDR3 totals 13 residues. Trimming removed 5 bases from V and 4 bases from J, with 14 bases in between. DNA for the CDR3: TGCAGTGCTCAAGACAGTAGAGCCACTGAAGCTTTCTTT. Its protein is CSAQDSRATEAFF.

The CDR3 nucleotides read TGTGCCAGCAGCTCAAACCCAACCACTAGCGAGCAGTACTTC. Translation: CASSSNPTTSEQYF. J is TRBJ2-7 and V is TRBV5-5; weak D call: TRBD2 (5 bases). The CDR3 is 14 amino acids. V lost 3 bases and J 6 bases, leaving 16 bases between the germline ends. Germline V lookup: CDR1 SGHKS, CDR2 YYEKEE (reference sequence).

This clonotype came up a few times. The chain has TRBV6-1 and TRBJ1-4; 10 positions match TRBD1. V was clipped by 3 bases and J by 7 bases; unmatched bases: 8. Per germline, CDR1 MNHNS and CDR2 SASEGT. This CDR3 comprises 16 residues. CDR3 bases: TGTGCCAGCAGTGACGGAACCGGGACAGGGGTTGAAAAACTGTTTTTT. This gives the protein CASSDGTGTGVEKLFF.

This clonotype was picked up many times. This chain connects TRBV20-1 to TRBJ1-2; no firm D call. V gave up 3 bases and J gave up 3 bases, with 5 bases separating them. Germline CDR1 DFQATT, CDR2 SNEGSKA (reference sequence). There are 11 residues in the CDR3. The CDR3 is CSARSDYGYTF. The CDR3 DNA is TGCAGTGCTAGGTCCGACTATGGCTACACCTTC.

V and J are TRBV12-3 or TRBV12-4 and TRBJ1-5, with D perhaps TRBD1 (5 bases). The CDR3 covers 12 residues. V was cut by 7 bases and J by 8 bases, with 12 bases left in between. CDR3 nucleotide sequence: TGTGCCAGCACCCGGGGCGCGGAGCCCCAGCATTTT. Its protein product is CASTRGAEPQHF.

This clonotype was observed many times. The CDR3 sequence: CSARLASPYEQYF. The CDR3 DNA is TGCAGTGCTAGACTAGCGAGTCCCTACGAGCAGTACTTC. This chain uses TRBV20-1 with TRBJ2-7, with a weak D call TRBD2 (6 bases). V shed 2 bases and J shed 2 bases, with 10 bases lying between them. Per germline, CDR1 DFQATT and CDR2 SNEGSKA (reference sequence). This CDR3 spans 13 amino acids.

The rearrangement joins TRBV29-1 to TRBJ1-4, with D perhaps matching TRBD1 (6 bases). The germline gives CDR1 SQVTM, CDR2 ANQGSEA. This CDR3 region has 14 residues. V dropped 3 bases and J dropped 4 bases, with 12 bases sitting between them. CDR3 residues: CSVDKGGYNEKLFF. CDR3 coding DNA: TGCAGCGTTGATAAGGGGGGATATAATGAAAAACTGTTTTTT.

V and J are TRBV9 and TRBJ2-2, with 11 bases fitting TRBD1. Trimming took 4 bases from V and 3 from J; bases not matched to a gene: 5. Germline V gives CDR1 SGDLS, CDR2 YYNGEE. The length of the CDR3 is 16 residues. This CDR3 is CASSRGQGAHTGELFF. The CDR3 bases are TGTGCCAGCAGCCGTGGACAGGGGGCCCACACCGGGGAGCTGTTTTTT.

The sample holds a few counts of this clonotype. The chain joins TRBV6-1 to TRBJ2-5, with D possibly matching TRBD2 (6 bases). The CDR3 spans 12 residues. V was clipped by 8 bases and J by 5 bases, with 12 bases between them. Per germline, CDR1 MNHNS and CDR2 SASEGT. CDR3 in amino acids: CASLGGGETQYF. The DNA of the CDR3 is TGTGCCAGCCTGGGAGGAGGGGAGACCCAGTACTTC.

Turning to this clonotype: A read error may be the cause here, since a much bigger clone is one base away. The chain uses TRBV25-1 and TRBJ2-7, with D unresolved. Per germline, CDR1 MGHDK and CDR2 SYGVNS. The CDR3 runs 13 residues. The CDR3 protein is CVSSPPLSYEQYF. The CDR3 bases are TGTGTCAGCAGCCCCCCCCTCTCCTACGAGCAGTACTTC.

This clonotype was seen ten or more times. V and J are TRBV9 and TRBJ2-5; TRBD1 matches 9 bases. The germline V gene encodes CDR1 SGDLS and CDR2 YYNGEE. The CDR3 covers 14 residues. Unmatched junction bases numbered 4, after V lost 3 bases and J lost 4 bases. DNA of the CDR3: TGTGCCAGCAGCGCACAGGGGGCGCGAGAGACCCAGTACTTC. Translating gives CASSAQGARETQYF.

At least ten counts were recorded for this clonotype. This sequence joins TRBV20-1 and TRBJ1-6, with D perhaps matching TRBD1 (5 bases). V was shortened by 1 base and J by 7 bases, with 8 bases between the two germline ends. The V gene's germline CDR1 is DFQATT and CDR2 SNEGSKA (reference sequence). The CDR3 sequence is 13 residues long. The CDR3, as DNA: TGCAGTGCTAGAGTGGGGGAGAATTCACCCCTCCACTTT. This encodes CSARVGENSPLHF.